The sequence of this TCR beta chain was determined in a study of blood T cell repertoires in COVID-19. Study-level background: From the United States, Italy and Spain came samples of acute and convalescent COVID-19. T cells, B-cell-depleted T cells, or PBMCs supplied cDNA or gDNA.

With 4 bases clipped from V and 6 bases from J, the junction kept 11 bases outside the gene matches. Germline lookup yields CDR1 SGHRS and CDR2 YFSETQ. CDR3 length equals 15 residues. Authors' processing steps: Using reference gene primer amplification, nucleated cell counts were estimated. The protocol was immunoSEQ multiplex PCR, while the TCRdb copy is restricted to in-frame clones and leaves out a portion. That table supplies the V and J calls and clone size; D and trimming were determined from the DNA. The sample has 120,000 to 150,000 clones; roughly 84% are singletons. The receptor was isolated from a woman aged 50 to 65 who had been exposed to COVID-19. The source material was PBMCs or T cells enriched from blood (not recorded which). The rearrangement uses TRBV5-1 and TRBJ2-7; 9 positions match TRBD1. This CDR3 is CASSPAPGQGREQYF. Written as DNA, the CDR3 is TGCGCCAGCAGCCCGGCTCCGGGACAGGGTCGCGAGCAGTACTTC.